This TCR beta chain was recorded in a study of blood T cell repertoires in COVID-19 (dated by TCRdb to about 2020). Study-level background: The collaborator samples originated in the United States, Italy and Spain and spanned the acute and convalescent phases of COVID-19. The repertoires were released in a freely available public database intended as a resource for research on the immune response to SARS-CoV-2. Samples were obtained from the ongoing ImmuneRACE study (first 160 participants) and from roughly 1,300 subjects provided by 6 global collaborators. Deeply sampled blood TCRbeta repertoires from subjects exposed to, actively infected with, or recovered from COVID-19 were included in the dataset. Where available, HLA class I and class II types were taken from metadata supplied by the sample provider and were not determined by assay-based typing. The material from the prospective study consisted of cDNA or gDNA derived from T cells, B-cell-depleted T cells, or PBMCs. The sample metadata nearly always contained a de-identified subject ID, COVID-19 status, age in years and sex. General conclusions and limits of the study: The amount of clinical and demographic metadata varied by source and participant and was provided uncurated.

V is pared back by 3 bases and J by 5 bases, with 16 bases lying between the germline termini. Per the germline V gene (reference sequence), MNHEY is the CDR1 and SMNVEV is the CDR2. Taken from cysteine to phenylalanine, the CDR3 has 15 residues. The read is trimmed to its CDR3 DNA, 45 bases read in frame from base 1. TCRbeta CDR3 regions were amplified from genomic DNA by means of the immunoSEQ Assay, a bias-controlled multiplex PCR. As for the authors' bioinformatics: The number of nucleated cells in each sample was estimated by amplification of reference gene primers within the assay. To quantify the absolute abundance of each unique TCRbeta CDR3 rearrangement, sequence reads were collapsed and filtered. Productive Simpson clonality was computed per sample as the square root of Simpson's diversity index over productive rearrangements. This immuneACCESS table, as held by TCRdb, lists in-frame sequences with V and J called but not all clones. Of the missing ones, under half trace to an unresolved V gene in checked studies; the others have no known cause. That table gives V, J and clone size, and the DNA gave D and trimming. In all, the sample holds more than 250,000 clones, and 70% to 90% of those were seen once. About 10% of the sample lies in the top ten.

Note on this clone: Which antigen it targets is not known. It has no much larger one-base neighbor in the sample; base qualities were not kept.

Participants in the prospective study were aged roughly 18 to 89 years, lived in under 30 United States geographic areas, and enrolled through a virtual design. In the prospective study, cohorts were assigned on the basis of participant-reported clinical history obtained from a screening survey and a study questionnaire. Recovered participants in ImmuneRACE Cohort 3 were defined by two consecutive negative NP/OP PCR tests, clearance by a healthcare professional, or resolution of symptoms. Mobile phlebotomists in the prospective study collected whole blood, serum and a nasopharyngeal or oropharyngeal swab from every participant. Prospective study participants could optionally give additional blood draws and questionnaires over an approximately two-month period. Blood samples from the prospective study were shipped frozen or at room temperature prior to DNA extraction.

The chain links TRBV27 with TRBJ1-1; TRBD1 is possibly the D segment (5 matching bases). The sequence came from a woman aged 18-29 years who had recovered from COVID-19. The sequencing input was PBMCs or T cells enriched from blood (not recorded which). The encoded CDR3 is CASSFSPQGWTEAFF. The DNA is as follows: TGTGCCAGCAGTTTTTCGCCCCAGGGTTGGACTGAAGCTTTCTTT.